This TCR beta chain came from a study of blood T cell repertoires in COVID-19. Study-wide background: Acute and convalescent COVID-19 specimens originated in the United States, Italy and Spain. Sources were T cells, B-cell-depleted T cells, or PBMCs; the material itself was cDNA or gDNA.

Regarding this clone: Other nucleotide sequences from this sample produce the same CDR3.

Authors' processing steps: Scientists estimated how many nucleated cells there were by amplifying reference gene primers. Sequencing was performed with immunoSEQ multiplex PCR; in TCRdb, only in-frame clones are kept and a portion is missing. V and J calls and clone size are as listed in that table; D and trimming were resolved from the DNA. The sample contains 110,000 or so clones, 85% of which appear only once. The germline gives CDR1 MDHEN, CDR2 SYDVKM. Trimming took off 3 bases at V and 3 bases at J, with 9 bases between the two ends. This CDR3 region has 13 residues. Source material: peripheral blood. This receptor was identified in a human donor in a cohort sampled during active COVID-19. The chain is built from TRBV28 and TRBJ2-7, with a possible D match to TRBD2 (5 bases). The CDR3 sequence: CASSFRLIYEQYF. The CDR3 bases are TGTGCCAGCAGTTTCCGACTAATCTACGAGCAGTACTTC.